Below, 23 T cell receptor beta chains from the same sample are listed, as sequenced in a study of cytomegalovirus exposure and HLA in healthy donors. The PCR was carried out with 60 Vbeta primers and 13 Jbeta primers. This table comes from immunoSEQ multiplex PCR, and its TCRdb copy is limited to in-frame clones, with some not included. This sample has fewer than 200,000 clones, with 85% found just once. The sample taken for sequencing was PBMCs. The receptors stem from a young man in good health and CMV-seropositive.

This sequence joins TRBV7-8 and TRBJ2-3; D not resolved. Trimming removed 4 bases at V and 4 bases at J, with 21 bases between. Germline loops: CDR1 SGHVS, CDR2 FQNEAQ. This CDR3 comprises 17 residues. In nucleotides, the CDR3 is TGTGCCAGCAGCTCAGGCTACGGTGTCTCGTCCGCAGATACGCAGTATTTT. Amino acids: CASSSGYGVSSADTQYF.

This chain links TRBV12-5 with TRBJ2-5; D possibly corresponds to TRBD1 (6 bases). This CDR3 is built from 19 residues. The germline V gene has CDR1 LGHNT and CDR2 FRNRAP. V was shortened by 1 base and J by 1 base, with 22 bases between the two germline ends. CDR3 nucleotide sequence: TGTGCTAGTGGTTTGGCCCTGGCTGCCGCGGACAGACTCCAAGAGACCCAGTACTTC. This translates into CASGLALAAADRLQETQYF.

The rearrangement joins TRBV11-3 to TRBJ1-4; possibly TRBD1 for D (5 bases). Germline assignment: CDR1 SGHNT and CDR2 YENEEA. Trimming left V 3 bases short and J 3 bases short, with 11 bases between. The CDR3 is 15 amino acids. The CDR3 nucleotides read TGTGCCAGCAGCTTTCAGGGTATTGCTAATGAAAAACTGTTTTTT. It is translated as CASSFQGIANEKLFF.

The CDR3 DNA sequence: TGTGCCACCAGCGGGGGCCGCGGGCTATTTTCACCCCTCCACTTT. Its protein product is CATSGGRGLFSPLHF. The V call is TRBV15, the J call TRBJ1-6, with D perhaps matching TRBD1 (6 bases). Per germline, CDR1 LNHNV and CDR2 YYDKDF (reference sequence). V was pared by 5 bases and J by 9 bases, with 17 bases between. The CDR3 extends over 15 amino acids.

This chain connects TRBV29-1 to TRBJ1-1, with 7 bases identical to TRBD1. Per germline, CDR1 SQVTM and CDR2 ANQGSEA. This CDR3 comprises 14 residues. The junction had 9 bases not matched to a gene; V was cut back by 4 bases and J by 4 bases. The CDR3 nucleotides are TGCAGCGTTGGAATAGGAGCAGGGGGCACTGAAGCTTTCTTT. This codes for CSVGIGAGGTEAFF.

Points on this clone: The junction and the germline gene differ at one end; a read error may be behind it. CDR3 nucleotide sequence: TGTTCCAGCAGCTTAGCTCCGGGGGGGGGCTACGAGCAGTACTTC. Residues: CSSSLAPGGGYEQYF. The chain uses TRBV7-9 and TRBJ2-7; 8 positions agree with TRBD2. This CDR3 contains 15 residues. Germline V gene data show CDR1 as SEHNR and CDR2 as FQNEAQ (reference sequence).

The chain combines TRBV18 with TRBJ1-1; D gene ambiguous. The V and J ends lost 5 bases and 2 bases respectively, with 15 bases between them. This CDR3 comprises 15 residues. Germline values: CDR1 KGHSH, CDR2 LQKENI. The DNA of the CDR3 is TGTGCCAGCTCAGGATTTCGGGAGCCTAACACTGAAGCTTTCTTT. The encoded protein is CASSGFREPNTEAFF.

The rearrangement uses TRBV9 and TRBJ2-6, with D tentatively TRBD1 (6 bases). V lost 2 bases to trimming and J lost 2 bases, with 17 bases between them. CDR1 is SGDLS and CDR2 is YYNGEE in the germline V gene. This CDR3 spans 18 amino acids. Here the CDR3 reads CASSVLQGFRPGANVLTF. Written as DNA, the CDR3 is TGTGCCAGCAGCGTGCTACAGGGCTTCCGGCCTGGGGCCAACGTCCTGACTTTC.

The CDR3 reads CASSYRQGAVGYTF. CDR3 nucleotide sequence: TGTGCCAGCAGTTACAGGCAGGGGGCGGTTGGCTACACCTTC. V gene TRBV6-5 combines with J gene TRBJ1-2, with 8 bases aligning to TRBD1. V lost 2 bases and J lost 7; bases outside the gene matches: 6. The CDR3 contains 14 residues. Germline V gene lookup returns CDR1 MNHEY and CDR2 SVGAGI.

This chain uses TRBV4-3 with TRBJ1-5, with no clear D. The germline V gene has CDR1 LGHNA and CDR2 YSLEER. V gave up 0 bases and J gave up 6 bases, with 12 bases separating them. CDR3 length: 15 amino acids. The CDR3 here is CASSQEVTGGQPQHF. CDR3 nucleotide sequence: TGCGCCAGCAGCCAAGAGGTGACGGGAGGTCAGCCCCAGCATTTT.

This clone has just one count. The gene calls are TRBV29-1 and TRBJ2-3; weak D call: TRBD2 (6 bases). Germline V gene lookup returns CDR1 SQVTM and CDR2 ANQGSEA. Trimming took off 7 bases at V and 6 bases at J, with 17 bases between the two ends. This CDR3 spans 13 amino acids. CDR3 loop: CSAVTSISDTQYF. The CDR3 region has the DNA TGCAGCGCCGTGACTAGTATTTCTGATACGCAGTATTTT.

Written as DNA, the CDR3 is TGCGCCAGCAGCCTGGGACAGAACTATGGCTACACCTTC. Protein sequence: CASSLGQNYGYTF. The chain uses TRBV5-1 and TRBJ1-2; 7 positions agree with TRBD1. CDR1 is SGHRS and CDR2 is YFSETQ in the germline V gene. The CDR3 spans 13 residues. J lost 2 bases, V lost 4 bases, and 2 bases had no gene match.

This clone has only one observation. The chain employs TRBV4-2 and TRBJ1-6, with D perhaps matching TRBD1 (5 bases). Trimming removed 6 bases from V and 9 bases from J, with 15 bases in between. Per germline, CDR1 LGHNA and CDR2 YNFKEQ. This CDR3 region has 14 residues. The CDR3 is CASSPDTGRSPLHF. CDR3 bases: TGTGCCAGCAGTCCGGACACCGGGCGTTCACCCCTCCACTTT.

The V and J genes are TRBV27 and TRBJ2-6; D gene ambiguous. CDR3 length: 21 residues. V dropped 0 bases and J dropped 3 bases, with 24 bases sitting between them. Germline V lookup: CDR1 MNHEY, CDR2 SMNVEV (reference sequence). CDR3 sequence reads: CASSLSTHRLWVGHGANVLTF. The CDR3 bases are TGTGCCAGCAGTTTATCGACTCACCGCCTTTGGGTCGGTCATGGGGCCAACGTCCTGACTTTC.

The CDR3, as DNA: TGTGCCAGCAGCGGAGCCCACAATGAGCAGTTCTTC. Translated, it gives CASSGAHNEQFF. This chain joins TRBV11-3 and TRBJ2-1; no firm D call. This CDR3 region has 12 residues. Germline lookup yields CDR1 SGHNT and CDR2 YENEEA. V shed 5 bases and J shed 5 bases, with 7 bases lying between them.

The chain combines TRBV2 with TRBJ1-6; TRBD1 might be the D (5 bases). CDR1 and CDR2 (germline): SNHLY, FYNNEI. Trimming took off 6 bases at V and 10 bases at J, with 16 bases between the two ends. The CDR3 is made up of 14 amino acids. CDR3 region: CASRIGEAGSPLHF. The CDR3 region has the DNA TGTGCCAGCAGAATTGGCGAAGCAGGGTCACCCCTCCACTTT.

The chain joins TRBV5-4 to TRBJ2-7; possible D gene TRBD2, 6 bases. The CDR3 has 15 amino acids. V was trimmed by 0 bases and J by 3 bases, leaving 13 bases between them. The germline gives CDR1 SGHNT, CDR2 YYREEE (reference sequence). The CDR3 sequence: CASSLETARDYEQYF. The CDR3 DNA reads TGTGCCAGCAGCTTGGAGACAGCGCGGGACTACGAGCAGTACTTC.

The rearrangement joins TRBV9 to TRBJ2-5; 7 positions match TRBD2. The CDR3 spans 16 residues. V gave up 0 bases and J gave up 0 bases; unmatched junction bases: 5. Germline-derived CDR1 and CDR2 are SGDLS and YYNGEE. CDR3 sequence: CASSVGNGGYQETQYF. CDR3 nucleotides: TGTGCCAGCAGCGTAGGGAACGGGGGGTACCAAGAGACCCAGTACTTC. Based on the CDR3 plus reference TRBV9 and TRBJ2-5, the full variable domain is DSGVTQTPKHLITATGQRVTLRCSPRSGDLSVYWYQQSLDQGLQFLIQYYNGEERAKGNILERFSAQQFPDLHSELNLSSLELGDSALYFCASSVGNGGYQETQYFGPGTRLLVL.

This chain uses TRBV12-5 with TRBJ2-5; 8 bases match TRBD1. The V and J ends lost 5 bases and 5 bases, in that order; junction bases with no gene match: 4. Germline-derived CDR1 and CDR2 are LGHNT and FRNRAP. The CDR3 is made up of 13 amino acids. This chain's CDR3 is CASGLTGVETQYF. CDR3 nucleotide sequence: TGTGCTAGTGGTCTGACAGGGGTCGAGACCCAGTACTTC. Drawing the rest from reference TRBV12-5 and TRBJ2-5, the complete variable domain is DARVTQTPRHKVTEMGQEVTMRCQPILGHNTVFWYRQTMMQGLELLAYFRNRAPLDDSGMPKDRFSAEMPDATLATLKIQPSEPRDSAVYFCASGLTGVETQYFGPGTRLLVL.

The count of this clone is one. The V call is TRBV4-3, the J call TRBJ1-6; D gene uncertain. From germline, CDR1 is LGHNA and CDR2 YSLEER. The V end lost 0 bases, the J end lost 6 bases, and 6 bases lay between the germline ends. The CDR3 has 14 amino acids. The CDR3 sequence is CASSQDGSNSPLHF. CDR3 DNA: TGCGCCAGCAGCCAAGACGGGAGTAATTCACCCCTCCACTTT.

The chain employs TRBV30 and TRBJ2-3; D gene unclear. The CDR3 sequence is 13 residues long. V was shortened by 0 bases and J by 4 bases, with 8 bases between the two germline ends. Germline V gene data show CDR1 as GTSNPN and CDR2 as SVGIG (reference sequence). CDR3 loop: CAWSVSSPDTQYF. The CDR3 bases are TGTGCCTGGAGTGTATCTAGTCCAGATACGCAGTATTTT.

The V and J genes are TRBV7-2 and TRBJ2-3, with 7 positions matching TRBD2. V lost 1 base to trimming and J lost 3 bases; unmatched junction nucleotides: 7. Per germline, CDR1 SGHTA and CDR2 FQGNSA. CDR3 length: 16 residues. Here the CDR3 reads CASSLVAGVLTDTQYF. The CDR3 coding sequence is TGTGCCAGCAGCTTAGTGGCGGGGGTACTTACAGATACGCAGTATTTT.

V is TRBV2 and J is TRBJ1-1; the D is unclear. CDR1 and CDR2 (germline): SNHLY, FYNNEI. CDR3 size: 13 residues. The V end was cut by 0 bases, the J end by 9 bases, with 11 bases between. The CDR3 DNA sequence: TGTGCCAGCAGTGAAGCAGGAGCGTCTAAAGCTTTCTTT. Protein sequence: CASSEAGASKAFF. Drawing the rest from reference TRBV2 and TRBJ1-1, the complete variable domain is EPEVTQTPSHQVTQMGQEVILRCVPISNHLYFYWYRQILGQKVEFLVSFYNNEISEKSEIFDDQFSVERPDGSNFTLKIRSTKLEDSAMYFCASSEAGASKAFFGQGTRLTVV.